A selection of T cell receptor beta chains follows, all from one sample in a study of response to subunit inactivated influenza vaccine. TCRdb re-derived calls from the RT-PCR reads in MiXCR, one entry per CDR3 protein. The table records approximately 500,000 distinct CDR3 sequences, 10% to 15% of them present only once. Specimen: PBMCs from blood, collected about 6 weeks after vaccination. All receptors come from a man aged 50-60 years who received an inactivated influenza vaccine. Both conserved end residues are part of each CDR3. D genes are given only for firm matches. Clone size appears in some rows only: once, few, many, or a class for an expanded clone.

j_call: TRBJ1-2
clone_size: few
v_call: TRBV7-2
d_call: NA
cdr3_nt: TGTGCCAGCAGCTTAGACAGGGTCAATCGTGGCTACACCTTC
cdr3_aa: CASSLDRVNRGYTF

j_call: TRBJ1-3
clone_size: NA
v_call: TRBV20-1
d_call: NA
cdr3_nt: TGCAGTGCTAGAGTTGGTCCCTCGGGGGGAACCATATATTTT
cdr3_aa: CSARVGPSGGTIYF

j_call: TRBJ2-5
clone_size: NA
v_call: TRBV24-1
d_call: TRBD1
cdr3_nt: TGTGCCACCAGTGATCGGGACAGGGAAGAGACCCAGTACTTC
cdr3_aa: CATSDRDREETQYF

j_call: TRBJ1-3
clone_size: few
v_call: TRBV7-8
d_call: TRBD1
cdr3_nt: TGTGCCAGCAGCTTAGGTCCGGACAGGGTGTCAGGAAACACCATATATTTT
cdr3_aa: CASSLGPDRVSGNTIYF

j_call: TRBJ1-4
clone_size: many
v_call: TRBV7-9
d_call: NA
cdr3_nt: TGTGCCACTTTAATCAGGGGAGATGAAAAACTGTTTTTT
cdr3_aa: CATLIRGDEKLFF

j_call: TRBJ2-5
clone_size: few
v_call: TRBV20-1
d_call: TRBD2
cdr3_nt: TGCAGTGCTAGAGCAGGGGCTAGCGGGAGGAGGGCGGAGACCCAGTACTTC
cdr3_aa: CSARAGASGRRAETQYF

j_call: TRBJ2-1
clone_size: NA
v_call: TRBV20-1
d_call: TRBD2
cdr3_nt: TGCAGTGCTCCGTTGACTAGCGGGGGCTACAATGAGCAGTTCTTC
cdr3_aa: CSAPLTSGGYNEQFF

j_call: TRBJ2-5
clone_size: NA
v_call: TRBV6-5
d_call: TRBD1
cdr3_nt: TGTGCCAGCAGTTACTCGACAGGGGGCAGAATCCAAGAGACCCAGTACTTC
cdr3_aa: CASSYSTGGRIQETQYF

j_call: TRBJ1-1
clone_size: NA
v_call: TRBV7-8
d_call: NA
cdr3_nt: TGTGCCAGCACGCCCACAAGATGGTTTGGGGACTCGAACACTGAAGCTTTCTTT
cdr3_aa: CASTPTRWFGDSNTEAFF

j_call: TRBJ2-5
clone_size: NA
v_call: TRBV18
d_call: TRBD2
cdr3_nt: TGTGCCAGCTCACAACTAGCGGGAGACGAAGAGACCCAGTACTTC
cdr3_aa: CASSQLAGDEETQYF

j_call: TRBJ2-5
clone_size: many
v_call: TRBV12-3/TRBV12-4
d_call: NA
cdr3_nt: TGTGCCAGCAGTTTGAACAGGGAAGAGACCCAGTACTTC
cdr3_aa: CASSLNREETQYF

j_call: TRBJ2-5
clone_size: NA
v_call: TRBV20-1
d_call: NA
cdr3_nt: TGCAGTGCCCTGACCCTAGAATGGTTCCAAGAGACCCAGTACTTC
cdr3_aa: CSALTLEWFQETQYF

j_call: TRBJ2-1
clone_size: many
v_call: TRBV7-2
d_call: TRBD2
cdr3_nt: TGTGCCAGCAGCTTACTGGACAGCGGGGGGAGGTATGAGCAGTTCTTC
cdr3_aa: CASSLLDSGGRYEQFF

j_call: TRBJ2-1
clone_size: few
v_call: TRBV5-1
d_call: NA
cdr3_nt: TGCGCCAGCAGCCCGGACTGGGACAATGAGCAGTTCTTC
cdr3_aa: CASSPDWDNEQFF

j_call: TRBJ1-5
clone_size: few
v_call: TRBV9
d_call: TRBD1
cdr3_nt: TGTGCCAGCAGCGTGGGACAGGGAGATCAGCCCCAGCATTTT
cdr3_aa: CASSVGQGDQPQHF

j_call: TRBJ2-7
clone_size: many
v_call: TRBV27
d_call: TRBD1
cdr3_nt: TGTGCCAGCAGTCTACAGGGGCGAGGGCTAGAAGAGCAGTACTTC
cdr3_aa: CASSLQGRGLEEQYF

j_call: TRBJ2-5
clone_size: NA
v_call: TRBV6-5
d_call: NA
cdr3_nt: TGTGCCAGCAGTTACGACGTTTGGGTACGGACCCAGTACTTC
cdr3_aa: CASSYDVWVRTQYF

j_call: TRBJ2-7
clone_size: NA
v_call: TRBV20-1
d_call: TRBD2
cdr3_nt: TGCAGTGCTAGAGTGCGGCGGGAGGCCTTGTGGGAGCAGTACTTC
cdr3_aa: CSARVRREALWEQYF

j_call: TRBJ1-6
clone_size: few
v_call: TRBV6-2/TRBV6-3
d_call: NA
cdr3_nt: TGTGCCAGCAGTTATCGGACGAACTATAATTCACCCCTCCACTTT
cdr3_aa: CASSYRTNYNSPLHF

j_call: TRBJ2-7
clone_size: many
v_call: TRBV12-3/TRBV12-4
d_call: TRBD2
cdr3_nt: TGTGCCAGCAGTTCCCGGGGGGGCAGATACTCCTACGAGCAGTACTTC
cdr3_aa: CASSSRGGRYSYEQYF

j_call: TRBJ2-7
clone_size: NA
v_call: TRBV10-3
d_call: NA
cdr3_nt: TGTGCCATCAGTCCGGACGGCTACGAGCAGTACTTC
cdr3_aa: CAISPDGYEQYF

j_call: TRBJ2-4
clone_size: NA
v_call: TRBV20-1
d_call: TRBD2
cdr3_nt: TGCAGTGCTAGAGCGGGGGTAGCGGGGGCGAAAAACATTCAGTACTTC
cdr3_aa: CSARAGVAGAKNIQYF

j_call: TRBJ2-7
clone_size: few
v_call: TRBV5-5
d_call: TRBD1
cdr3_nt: TGTGCCAGCAGCGCCGGGACAGTCTACGAGCAGTACTTC
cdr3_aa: CASSAGTVYEQYF

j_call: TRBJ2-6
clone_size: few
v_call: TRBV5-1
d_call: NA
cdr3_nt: TGCGCCAGCTCGGGGGACGGGGCCAACGTCCTGACTTTC
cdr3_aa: CASSGDGANVLTF

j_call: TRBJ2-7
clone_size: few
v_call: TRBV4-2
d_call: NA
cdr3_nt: TGTGCCAGCAGCCGCGATGGGCAGGACGAGCAGTACTTC
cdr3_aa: CASSRDGQDEQYF

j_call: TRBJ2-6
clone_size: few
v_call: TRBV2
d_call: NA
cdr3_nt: TGTGCCAGCAGGGTGGACAGCTCTGGGGCCAACGTCCTGACTTTC
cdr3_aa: CASRVDSSGANVLTF

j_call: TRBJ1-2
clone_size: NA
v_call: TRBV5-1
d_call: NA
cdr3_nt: TGCGCCAGCAGCTTTGAATTGGCGGCGACTGATGGCTACACCTTC
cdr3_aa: CASSFELAATDGYTF

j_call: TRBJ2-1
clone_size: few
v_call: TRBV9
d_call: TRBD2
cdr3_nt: TGTGCCAGCAGCGGGAGACTAGCGGGGGGGCTCTACAATGAGCAGTTCTTC
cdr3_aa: CASSGRLAGGLYNEQFF

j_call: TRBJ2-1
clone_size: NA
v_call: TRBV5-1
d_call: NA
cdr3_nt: TGCGCCAGCAGCACCGACTACAATGAGCAGTTCTTC
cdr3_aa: CASSTDYNEQFF

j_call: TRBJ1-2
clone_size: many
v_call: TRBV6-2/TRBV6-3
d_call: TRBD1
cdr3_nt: TGTGCCAGCAGTTATCCGGACAGGGGAGGCTACACCTTC
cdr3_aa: CASSYPDRGGYTF

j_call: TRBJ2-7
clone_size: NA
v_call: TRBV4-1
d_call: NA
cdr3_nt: TGCGCCAGCAGCCAAGGGACAGTTACCTACGAGCAGTACTTC
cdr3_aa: CASSQGTVTYEQYF

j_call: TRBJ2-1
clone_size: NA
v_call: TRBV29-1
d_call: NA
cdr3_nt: TGCAGCGTTGCTGTCCCCCCCACCCAATACAATGAGCAGTTCTTC
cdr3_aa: CSVAVPPTQYNEQFF

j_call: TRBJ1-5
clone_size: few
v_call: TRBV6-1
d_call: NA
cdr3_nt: TGTGCCAGCAGTGCCAGTTATAGCAATCAGCCCCAGCATTTT
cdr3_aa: CASSASYSNQPQHF

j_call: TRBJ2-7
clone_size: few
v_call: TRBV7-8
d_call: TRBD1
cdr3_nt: TGTGCCAGCAGCTTAGCTGGCCAGGGGGTGGGGGAGCAGTACTTC
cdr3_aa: CASSLAGQGVGEQYF

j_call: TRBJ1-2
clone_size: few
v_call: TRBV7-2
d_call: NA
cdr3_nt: TGTGCCAGCAGCTTCCAGACCGCAGCTAACTATGGCTACACCTTC
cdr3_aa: CASSFQTAANYGYTF

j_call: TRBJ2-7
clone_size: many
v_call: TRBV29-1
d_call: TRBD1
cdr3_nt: TGCAGCGTTGCCCTGACAGGGGGGATCTACGAGCAGTACTTC
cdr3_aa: CSVALTGGIYEQYF

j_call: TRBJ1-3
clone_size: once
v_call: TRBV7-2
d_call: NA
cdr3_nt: TGTGCCAGCAGATCGGGATTAACCCCTGGAAACACCATATATTTT
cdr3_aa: CASRSGLTPGNTIYF

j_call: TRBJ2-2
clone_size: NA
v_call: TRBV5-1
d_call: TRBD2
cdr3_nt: TGCGCCAGCAGCTACGGACTAGAGGGAACCGGGGAGCTGTTTTTT
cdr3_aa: CASSYGLEGTGELFF

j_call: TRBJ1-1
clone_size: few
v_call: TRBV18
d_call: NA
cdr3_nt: TGTGCCAGCTCACCACCCACCGGCGGCATGAACACTGAAGCTTTCTTT
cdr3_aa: CASSPPTGGMNTEAFF

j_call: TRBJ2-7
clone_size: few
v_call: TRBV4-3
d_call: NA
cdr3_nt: TGCGCCAGCAGCCGGGCTCTAGGGGGTAGCAGCCACGAGCAGTACTTC
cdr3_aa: CASSRALGGSSHEQYF

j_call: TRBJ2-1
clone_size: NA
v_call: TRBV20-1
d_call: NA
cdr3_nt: TGCAGTGCTAGAGAACCCCTTTACAATGAGCAGTTCTTC
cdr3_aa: CSAREPLYNEQFF

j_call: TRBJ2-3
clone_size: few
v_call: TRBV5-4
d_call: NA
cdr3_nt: TGTGCCAGCAGGAAGGGGTCCGGGTCCGGCACAGATACGCAGTATTTT
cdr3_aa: CASRKGSGSGTDTQYF

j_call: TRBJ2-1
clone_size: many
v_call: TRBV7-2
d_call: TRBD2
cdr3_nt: TGTGCCAGCAGCCCCATCACTAGCGGGAGTTACAATGAGCAGTTCTTC
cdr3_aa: CASSPITSGSYNEQFF

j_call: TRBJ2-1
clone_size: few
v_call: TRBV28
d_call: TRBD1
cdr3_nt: TGTGCCAGCAGGTGGGACAGGGACAATGAGCAGTTCTTC
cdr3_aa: CASRWDRDNEQFF

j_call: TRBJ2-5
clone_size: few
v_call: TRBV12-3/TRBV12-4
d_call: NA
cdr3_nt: TGTGCCAGCAGTTCAGACTCGCGAGGGACCCAGTACTTC
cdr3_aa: CASSSDSRGTQYF